Shown below are 5 T cell receptor beta chains from a single sample sequenced in a study of shared clonotypes between healthy human individuals. TCRdb keeps only in-frame clones here, not all; method: immunoSEQ multiplex PCR. The sample shows about 2.4 million clones, approximately 94% of them seen only once. The sequenced sample was naive CD4+ T cells from PBMCs. Subset given: CD45RA+ positively selected. The receptors were sampled from a man between 18 and 35 years old in good health. Some clones in this sample may be carry-over from other donors' samples.

The sample holds one count of this clone. The gene calls are TRBV28 and TRBJ2-5, with D perhaps TRBD1 (5 bases). The DNA end is a closer match to TRBJ2-7, so the J assignment may be wrong. Germline V gene data show CDR1 as MDHEN and CDR2 as SYDVKM. The CDR3 length is 12 residues. The CDR3 is CASSSDTYEQYF. For the CDR3, the DNA is TGTGCCAGCAGTTCGGACACCTACGAGCAGTACTTC.

The sample holds one count of this clone. At the DNA level, this CDR3 is encoded by other sequences in the same sample as well. V gene TRBV7-9 combines with J gene TRBJ2-3; 8 nucleotides align to TRBD2. The length of the CDR3 is 15 residues. Germline V gene sequence: CDR1 SEHNR, CDR2 FQNEAQ (reference sequence). V was pared by 0 bases and J by 2 bases, with 1 base of the junction left unmatched. The CDR3 sequence is CASSLALADTDTQYF. CDR3 coding DNA: TGTGCCAGCAGCTTAGCACTAGCGGACACAGATACGCAGTATTTT.

This clone was recorded once. The J gene is TRBJ2-1, the V gene TRBV25-1; TRBD2 is a possible D gene (6 bases). The CDR3 is made up of 13 amino acids. Trimming removed 4 bases from V and 8 bases from J, with 12 bases in between. Germline-derived CDR1 and CDR2 are MGHDK and SYGVNS. CDR3 loop: CASSVTSRDEQFF. CDR3 DNA: TGTGCCAGCAGTGTAACTAGCAGGGATGAGCAGTTCTTC.

This chain joins TRBV29-1 and TRBJ2-2; 8 bases line up with TRBD1. After removal of 7 bases from V and 4 bases from J, the junction contained 5 bases not matched to a gene. Per the germline V gene, CDR1 is SQVTM and CDR2 is ANQGSEA. The CDR3 is made up of 13 amino acids. DNA of the CDR3: TGCAGCGCCCGACAGGGGACCACCGGGGAGCTGTTTTTT. Translation: CSARQGTTGELFF.

The genes are TRBV28 and TRBJ2-7; TRBD1 might be the D (8 bases). The germline gives CDR1 MDHEN, CDR2 SYDVKM. The CDR3 totals 11 residues. CDR3 region: CCTGGAYEQYF. Written as DNA, the CDR3 is TGTTGCACAGGGGGGGCGTACGAGCAGTACTTC.